What follows describes a single T cell receptor (beta chain). Antigen unknown. One heparinised blood draw, averaging about 100 mL, came from each donor. The authors obtained over 95% purity in all sorted populations. This specimen belongs to a study of beta chain features in type 1 diabetes. Study outcomes and limitations: A pattern of fewer insertions and more deletions at VDJ junctions was seen in type 1 diabetes patients. People with Type 1 diabetes carried modestly yet significantly shorter TCRB CDR3s in all four CD4+ subsets.

Sequenced material consisted of expressed TCRB transcripts (all of the isolated RNA was reverse transcribed). The table came from immunoSEQ multiplex PCR; TCRdb's copy has only in-frame clones and leaves some out. Of 400,000 or so clones listed, 9.6% are singletons. CDR1 and CDR2 (germline): SGHTA, FQGNSA. The V gene end was trimmed by 2 bases and the J gene end by 3 bases; junction bases not matched to a gene: 4. This CDR3 is 16 amino acids long. The material sequenced was central memory CD4+ T cells from blood. The sequence derives from a man younger than 40 with type 1 diabetes. The chain is built from TRBV7-2 and TRBJ2-1; 10 bases align to TRBD2. The chain's CDR3 is CASSLRAGGGYNEQFF. The CDR3 DNA is TGTGCCAGCAGCTTACGAGCGGGAGGGGGCTACAATGAGCAGTTCTTC.